The rows below give T cell receptor beta chains drawn from one sample of a study of identical twins. MiXCR was run by TCRdb on the 5' RACE reads, yielding one entry per CDR3 protein. The table shows 400,000 to 550,000 distinct CDR3 sequences, with approximately 22% occurring only once. This sample also belongs to another study, concerning T cells expressing NK-cell markers.

Source material: CD4+ T cells sorted from blood. All receptors come from a woman aged 18-29 years in good health. Each CDR3 is given with its conserved first and last residue. Fields, in order: D gene, V gene, J gene, clone size, CDR3 DNA, CDR3 protein. A D gene is named only where the DNA matches it firmly. The size of a clone is reported for some rows only, either as once, few or many, or as a class for expanded clones.

NA	TRBV3-1	TRBJ2-7	NA	TGTGCCAGCAGCCGAGTAGGGAGCTACGAGCAGTACTTC	CASSRVGSYEQYF
NA	TRBV9	TRBJ1-1	NA	TGTGCCAGCAGCGGGCGCGGACTCCGAGAAACTGAAGCTTTCTTT	CASSGRGLRETEAFF
TRBD1	TRBV20-1	TRBJ2-7	NA	TGCAGTGCTAGATACGGGACAGGGGGTTACGAGCAGTACTTC	CSARYGTGGYEQYF
NA	TRBV5-1	TRBJ2-5	few	TGCGCCAGCAGCTTGGTTGGGACTCCCGGGGAGACCCAGTACTTC	CASSLVGTPGETQYF
NA	TRBV20-1	TRBJ2-1	few	TGCAGTGCTAGAGATTGGCAGGGCCCGGGCAATGAGCAGTTCTTC	CSARDWQGPGNEQFF
NA	TRBV7-2	TRBJ2-1	NA	TGTGCCAGCAGCTTAGCGTTCGATAGCTCCTACAATGAGCAGTTCTTC	CASSLAFDSSYNEQFF
NA	TRBV5-1	TRBJ1-4	NA	TGCGCCAGCAGCGGCGGAACAGGGACTAATGAAAAACTGTTTTTT	CASSGGTGTNEKLFF
NA	TRBV5-1	TRBJ1-2	NA	TGCGCCAGCAGCTTAGGAGAGATTAACTATGGCTACACCTTC	CASSLGEINYGYTF
NA	TRBV4-1	TRBJ2-1	NA	TGCGCCAGCAGCCAAGAATCCCTTAGTACTAGCTTTTCCTACAATGAGCAGTTCTTC	CASSQESLSTSFSYNEQFF
TRBD2	TRBV6-5	TRBJ2-1	NA	TGTGCCAGCAGTTCTAGCGGGAGGGGATACAATGAGCAGTTCTTC	CASSSSGRGYNEQFF
TRBD2	TRBV12-3/TRBV12-4	TRBJ2-1	many	TGTGCCAGCAGTTTAAGGACTAGCGGGAGGATCAATGAGCAGTTCTTC	CASSLRTSGRINEQFF
NA	TRBV12-3/TRBV12-4	TRBJ1-5	many	TGTGCCAGCAGTGAGGGGTATCAGCCCCAGCATTTT	CASSEGYQPQHF
NA	TRBV29-1	TRBJ2-1	NA	TGCAGCGTTGATTGGCAGTCCAATGAGCAGTTCTTC	CSVDWQSNEQFF